This T cell receptor (beta chain) was obtained from a study of blood T cell repertoires in COVID-19. Clones were sequenced by immunoSEQ multiplex PCR, and TCRdb holds only the in-frame ones, with some missing. The table records around 300,000 clones, approximately 85% of them present only once. The receptor comes from a man aged 18 to 30 with active or convalescent COVID-19. Sequences were obtained from peripheral blood.

As DNA, the CDR3 is TGTGCCACCAGCAGGGGGGCTGGTGACACCATATATTTT. It translates to CATSRGAGDTIYF. The V call is TRBV15, the J call TRBJ1-3, with a possible D match to TRBD1 (6 bases). The CDR3 length is 13 residues. Germline-derived CDR1 and CDR2 are LNHNV and YYDKDF (reference sequence). V shed 3 bases and J shed 8 bases, with 11 bases lying between them.